A single sample gave rise to the 23 T cell receptor beta chains below, sequenced in a study of cytomegalovirus exposure and HLA in healthy donors. Amplification used 60 Vbeta primers and 13 Jbeta primers. Sequencing was performed with immunoSEQ multiplex PCR; in TCRdb, only in-frame clones are kept and a portion is missing. The sample comprises tens of thousands of clones, more than 55% of which are singletons, and about a fifth rests with the top ten. The sample comprised PBMCs. All receptors come from a woman in her forties or fifties in good health and CMV-seropositive.

V and J are TRBV27 and TRBJ2-5, with 11 bases lining up with TRBD2. The germline gives CDR1 MNHEY, CDR2 SMNVEV (reference sequence). Germline trimming cut 5 bases from V and 7 bases from J; bases unmatched to any gene: 9. This CDR3 spans 15 amino acids. CDR3 region: CASSPRLAGTGTQYF. CDR3 bases: TGTGCCAGCAGTCCACGACTAGCGGGGACGGGGACCCAGTACTTC.

The rearrangement uses TRBV7-2 and TRBJ1-2; TRBD1 agrees at 10 bases. The CDR3 is 14 amino acids. Germline values: CDR1 SGHTA, CDR2 FQGNSA. After removal of 4 bases from V and 10 bases from J, the junction contained 9 bases not matched to a gene. In DNA, the CDR3 is TGTGCCAGCAGCTCTTCGGGACAGGGGTTTTACTACACCTTC. This encodes CASSSSGQGFYYTF.

This clone appeared a few times. This rearrangement joins TRBV30 to TRBJ1-1; D gene ambiguous. The CDR3 loop spans 16 amino acids. V dropped 0 bases and J dropped 7 bases, with 21 bases sitting between them. Germline V gene data show CDR1 as GTSNPN and CDR2 as SVGIG (reference sequence). The CDR3 is CAWSVLGGEFRDEAFF. The CDR3 bases are TGTGCCTGGAGTGTACTAGGTGGGGAATTTCGGGATGAAGCTTTCTTT. Filled out from reference TRBV30 and TRBJ1-1, the complete variable domain reads SQTIHQWPATLVQPVGSPLSLECTVEGTSNPNLYWYRQAAGRGLQLLFYSVGIGQISSEVPQNLSASRPQDRQFILSSKKLLLSDSGFYLCAWSVLGGEFRDEAFFGQGTRLTVV.

This clone was detected only a few times. The chain combines TRBV30 with TRBJ2-3, with 8 bases aligning to TRBD2. The CDR3 has 17 residues. Germline trimming cut 0 bases from V and 2 bases from J; bases unmatched to any gene: 10. In germline, CDR1 is GTSNPN, CDR2 SVGIG (reference sequence). The DNA of the CDR3 is TGTGCCTGGAGTGTAGCCTCAAGCGGGGGATTCACAGATACGCAGTATTTT. This encodes CAWSVASSGGFTDTQYF.

The CDR3 DNA sequence: TGTGCCTGGAAGCGGAACACTGAAGCTTTCTTT. This sequence encodes CAWKRNTEAFF. The chain is built from TRBV30 and TRBJ1-1; D remains unclear. V lost 4 bases, J lost 1 base, and 4 bases lay in between. The CDR3 extends over 11 amino acids. The germline V gene encodes CDR1 GTSNPN and CDR2 SVGIG (reference sequence).

This clone was detected a few times. This rearrangement joins TRBV5-8 to TRBJ1-1; tentative D call: TRBD1 (6 bases). Germline V gene lookup returns CDR1 SGHTS and CDR2 YDEGEE. V was clipped by 3 bases and J by 4 bases, with 16 bases between them. The CDR3 sequence is 15 residues long. The CDR3 DNA reads TGTGCCAGCAGCTCGGTTGGGGGCCTCGGCACTGAAGCTTTCTTT. Protein product: CASSSVGGLGTEAFF.

In its sample, this clone was seen a few times. The gene calls are TRBV28 and TRBJ1-2; D gene ambiguous. CDR1 is MDHEN, CDR2 SYDVKM, per germline. This CDR3 comprises 13 residues. Between the trimmed V and J ends, which lost 3 bases and 3 bases, there was a span of 8 bases. The CDR3 nucleotides are TGTGCCAGCAGTTTCCAGACATACTATGGCTACACCTTC. It yields the protein CASSFQTYYGYTF.

The rearrangement uses TRBV5-5 and TRBJ1-6, with 9 nucleotides matching TRBD1. The CDR3 sequence is 16 residues long. V was pared by 0 bases and J by 8 bases, with 6 bases of the junction left unmatched. Germline CDR1 SGHKS, CDR2 YYEKEE (reference sequence). The CDR3 region has the DNA TGTGCCAGCAGCTTGGTCTCGGGACAGGGATATTCACCCCTCCACTTT. Translated, it gives CASSLVSGQGYSPLHF.

The chain links TRBV7-2 to TRBJ1-5; 7 bases align to TRBD1. The CDR3 is made up of 15 amino acids. Looked up from germline, CDR1 is SGHTA and CDR2 is FQGNSA. After removal of 5 bases from V and 3 bases from J, the junction contained 7 bases not matched to a gene. This CDR3 is CASSHVGTDNQPQHF. Here the CDR3 DNA reads TGTGCCAGCAGCCATGTGGGGACAGACAATCAGCCCCAGCATTTT. Full variable domain (remainder filled in from reference TRBV7-2 and TRBJ1-5): GAGVSQSPSNKVTEKGKDVELRCDPISGHTALYWYRQSLGQGLEFLIYFQGNSAPDKSGLPSDRFSAERTGGSVSTLTIQRTQQEDSAVYLCASSHVGTDNQPQHFGDGTRLSIL.

Here the CDR3 DNA reads TGCGCCAGCAGCCCGACAGGGTCGGGAAACACCATATATTTT. Its protein is CASSPTGSGNTIYF. The chain has TRBV4-1 and TRBJ1-3; TRBD1 aligns across 7 bases. CDR1 is MGHRA, CDR2 YSYEKL, per germline. The junction had 4 bases not matched to a gene; V was cut back by 4 bases and J by 4 bases. This CDR3 is built from 14 residues.

The chain joins TRBV7-2 to TRBJ1-2; 8 nucleotides align to TRBD1. The germline gives CDR1 SGHTA, CDR2 FQGNSA. The CDR3 loop spans 13 amino acids. V lost 3 bases and J lost 4; bases outside the gene matches: 1. In DNA form, the CDR3 reads TGTGCCAGCAGCTTTGGACAGGGCTATGGCTACACCTTC. This sequence encodes CASSFGQGYGYTF.

The V gene is TRBV28, the J gene TRBJ2-5; 10 bases are shared with TRBD1. Germline V gives CDR1 MDHEN, CDR2 SYDVKM. The CDR3 is 16 amino acids. J was trimmed by 5 bases and V by 3 bases; bases with no gene match: 9. In DNA, the CDR3 is TGTGCCAGCAGTTTCTCCTGGACAGGGGGAAAGGAGACCCAGTACTTC. Translated: CASSFSWTGGKETQYF.

The chain links TRBV19 to TRBJ2-3, with 7 positions matching TRBD1. Germline-derived CDR1 and CDR2 are LNHDA and SQIVND (reference sequence). The CDR3 covers 16 residues. Germline trimming cut 6 bases from V and 4 bases from J; bases unmatched to any gene: 13. CDR3 region: CASSHNPRGRPDTQYF. For the CDR3, the DNA is TGTGCCAGTAGCCACAATCCAAGGGGGCGCCCAGATACGCAGTATTTT.

The chain recombines TRBV7-2 with TRBJ1-1, with 7 bases identical to TRBD1. Germline V gene sequence: CDR1 SGHTA, CDR2 FQGNSA. V dropped 5 bases and J dropped 4; count of bases not matched to a gene: 10. The CDR3 runs 15 residues. CDR3 bases: TGTGCCAGCAGCCAAAGACAGGGTTTTGGCACTGAAGCTTTCTTT. Protein product: CASSQRQGFGTEAFF.

The chain joins TRBV5-1 to TRBJ2-5, with a possible D match to TRBD2 (6 bases). The CDR3 runs to 14 residues. Germline loops: CDR1 SGHRS, CDR2 YFSETQ. V was cut by 7 bases and J by 1 base, with 14 bases left in between. CDR3 DNA: TGCGCCAGCCGCCACGCGGGGTCCCAAGAGACCCAGTACTTC. Translated, it gives CASRHAGSQETQYF.

There are a few counts of this clone. V and J are TRBV5-1 and TRBJ1-2; the D is unclear. CDR3 length equals 12 residues. Germline V gene data show CDR1 as SGHRS and CDR2 as YFSETQ. V was shortened by 3 bases and J by 6 bases, with 9 bases between the two germline ends. The CDR3 here is CASSSAGDGYTF. CDR3 DNA sequence: TGCGCCAGCAGCTCCGCCGGGGATGGCTACACCTTC.

The V call is TRBV5-1, the J call TRBJ2-1; no firm D call. Trimming took 7 bases from V and 6 from J, leaving 23 bases between them. The CDR3 loop spans 16 amino acids. The germline CDR1 and CDR2 sequences are SGHRS and YFSETQ. CDR3 sequence (DNA): TGCGCCAGCTCATTCGCCCTAGACGGTCTACCCAATGAGCAGTTCTTC. Translation: CASSFALDGLPNEQFF.

The chain combines TRBV7-9 with TRBJ1-4; 8 bases map to TRBD1. The ends lost 5 bases at V and 11 bases at J; junction bases unmatched: 10. The V gene's germline CDR1 is SEHNR and CDR2 FQNEAQ (reference sequence). The CDR3 extends over 14 amino acids. The CDR3 DNA is TGTGCCAGCAGCACCGGGACAGGCATCGGGAAACTGTTTTTT. Translation: CASSTGTGIGKLFF.

The chain combines TRBV7-3 with TRBJ2-3; 10 positions match TRBD2. This CDR3 is 16 amino acids long. V shed 5 bases, J shed 1 base, and the junction held 6 bases outside the gene matches. Germline V lookup: CDR1 SGHTA, CDR2 FQGTGA. The CDR3 region has the DNA TGTGCCAGCAGCAAAGCTAGCGGGGGTGGCACAGATACGCAGTATTTT. It translates to CASSKASGGGTDTQYF. Variable domain in full (rest from reference TRBV7-3 and TRBJ2-3): GAGVSQTPSNKVTEKGKYVELRCDPISGHTALYWYRQSLGQGPEFLIYFQGTGAADDSGLPNDRFFAVRPEGSVSTLKIQRTERGDSAVYLCASSKASGGGTDTQYFGPGTRLTVL.

For the CDR3, the DNA is TGTGCCAGCAGCCCCTGGACTGATTACGAGCAGTACTTC. It encodes CASSPWTDYEQYF. The rearrangement joins TRBV2 to TRBJ2-7; D might be TRBD2 (5 bases). This CDR3 has 13 amino acids. Trimming removed 6 bases at V and 4 bases at J, with 13 bases between. Germline CDR1 reads SNHLY; CDR2 reads FYNNEI.

This chain links TRBV19 with TRBJ2-5, with D perhaps matching TRBD1 (6 bases). The J call may be mistaken, given a closer DNA end match to TRBJ2-7. Germline loops: CDR1 LNHDA, CDR2 SQIVND (reference sequence). The CDR3 consists of 14 residues. CDR3 residues: CASSLEKSGVEQYF. CDR3 DNA: TGTGCCAGTAGTCTTGAAAAATCAGGGGTCGAGCAGTACTTC.

V usage is TRBV29-1 and J usage is TRBJ2-7; 10 bases agree with TRBD1. The V gene end was trimmed by 3 bases and the J gene end by 4 bases; junction bases not matched to a gene: 6. Looked up from germline, CDR1 is SQVTM and CDR2 is ANQGSEA. The CDR3 has 14 residues. CDR3 DNA sequence: TGCAGCGTTGAGGGGGACAGGGGAGTTTACGAGCAGTACTTC. It is translated as CSVEGDRGVYEQYF.

The genes are TRBV7-8 and TRBJ1-2, with TRBD1 as a possible D gene (6 bases). Germline assignment: CDR1 SGHVS and CDR2 FQNEAQ. Trimming removed 4 bases at V and 4 bases at J, with 10 bases between. CDR3 size: 13 residues. The CDR3 DNA reads TGTGCCAGCAGCTCGGACAGCGTCTATGGCTACACCTTC. Translating gives CASSSDSVYGYTF.